The source of this T cell receptor (beta chain) is a study of T cells in Graves' hyperthyroidism and ophthalmopathy. Exclusion followed for patients with uncontrolled infection, other autoimmune disease, pregnancy or lactation. It was RNA transcripts that yielded the amplified TCR beta CDR3 regions. The primer set for the first-round RT-PCR of the TCR CDR3 was HTBI. One entry per CDR3 protein, called by TCRdb with MiXCR from the multiplex PCR reads. The table includes around 600,000 distinct CDR3 sequences, 14% detected once. V lost 4 bases and J lost 9; bases outside the gene matches: 5. The length of the CDR3 is 13 residues. Germline V gene sequence: CDR1 SGDLS, CDR2 YYNGEE. This clonotype was counted at least ten times.

This clonotype was obtained from a woman between 18 and 30 years old with Graves' ophthalmopathy. The rearrangement links TRBV9 to TRBJ2-1, with 9 bases that match TRBD2. Sequencing was carried out using blood. The DNA of the CDR3 is TGTGCCAGCAGCATGGGACTAGCCAGTGAGCAGTTCTTC. Translation: CASSMGLASEQFF.